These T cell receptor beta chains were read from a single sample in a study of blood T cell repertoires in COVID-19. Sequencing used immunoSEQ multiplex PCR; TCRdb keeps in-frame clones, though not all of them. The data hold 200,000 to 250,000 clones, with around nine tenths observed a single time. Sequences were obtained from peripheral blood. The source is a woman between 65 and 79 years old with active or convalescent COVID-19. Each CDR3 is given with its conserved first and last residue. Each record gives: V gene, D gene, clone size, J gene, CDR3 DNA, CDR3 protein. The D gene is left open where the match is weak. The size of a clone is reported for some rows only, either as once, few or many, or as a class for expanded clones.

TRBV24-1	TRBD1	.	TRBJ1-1	TGTGCCACCAGTGAGGGGACAGGGTTTGGCACTGAAGCTTTCTTT	CATSEGTGFGTEAFF
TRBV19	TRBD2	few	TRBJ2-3	TGTGCCAGTAGTATAAAAAGCGGGGTAGATACGCAGTATTTT	CASSIKSGVDTQYF
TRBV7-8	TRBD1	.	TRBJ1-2	TGTGCCAGCAGCTCCGCACTGGACAGGGTGAACTATGGCTACACCTTC	CASSSALDRVNYGYTF
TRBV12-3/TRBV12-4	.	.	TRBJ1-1	TGTGCCAGCAGTTTATACCAGGGCACTGAAGCTTTCTTT	CASSLYQGTEAFF
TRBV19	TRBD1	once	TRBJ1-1	TGTGCCAGCCGGGAACAGGGGGCTAGCACTGAAGCTTTCTTT	CASREQGASTEAFF
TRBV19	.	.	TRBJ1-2	TGTGCCAGTAATGCAAGAGCTAACTATGGCTACACCTTC	CASNARANYGYTF
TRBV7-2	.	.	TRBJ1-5	TGTGCCAGCAATTTGGGAGGGAATCAGCCCCAGCATTTT	CASNLGGNQPQHF
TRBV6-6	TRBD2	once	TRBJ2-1	TGTGCCAGCAGTTATAGCGGGGGGTCCTACAATGAGCAGTTCTTC	CASSYSGGSYNEQFF
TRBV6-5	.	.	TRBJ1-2	TGTGCCAGCACGGACAGAAAACCCTATGGCTACACCTTC	CASTDRKPYGYTF
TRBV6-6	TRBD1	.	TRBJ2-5	TGTGCCAGCATCTACACCGACAGGGACGCAAAGACCCAGTACTTC	CASIYTDRDAKTQYF
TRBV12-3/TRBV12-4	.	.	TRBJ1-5	TGTGCCACCGCTCGCTCCTTAGATCAGCCCCAGCATTTT	CATARSLDQPQHF
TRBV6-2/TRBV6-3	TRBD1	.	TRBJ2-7	TGTGCCAGCAGTTACAATATCGGGGACAGCTCCTACGAGCAGTACTTC	CASSYNIGDSSYEQYF
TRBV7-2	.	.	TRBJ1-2	TGTGCCAGCAGCCCAGGGTCGGGTCTATTCGGCTACACCTTC	CASSPGSGLFGYTF
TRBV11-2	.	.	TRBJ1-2	TGTGCCAGCAGCCCATGGGGCGGCGATGGCTACACCTTC	CASSPWGGDGYTF
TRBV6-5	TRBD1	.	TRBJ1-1	TGTGCCAGCAGTTACTGGGACAGACAGAACACTGAAGCTTTCTTT	CASSYWDRQNTEAFF
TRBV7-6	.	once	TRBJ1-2	TGTGCCAGCAGCCCGGGCGGGGGAAACTATGGCTACACCTTC	CASSPGGGNYGYTF